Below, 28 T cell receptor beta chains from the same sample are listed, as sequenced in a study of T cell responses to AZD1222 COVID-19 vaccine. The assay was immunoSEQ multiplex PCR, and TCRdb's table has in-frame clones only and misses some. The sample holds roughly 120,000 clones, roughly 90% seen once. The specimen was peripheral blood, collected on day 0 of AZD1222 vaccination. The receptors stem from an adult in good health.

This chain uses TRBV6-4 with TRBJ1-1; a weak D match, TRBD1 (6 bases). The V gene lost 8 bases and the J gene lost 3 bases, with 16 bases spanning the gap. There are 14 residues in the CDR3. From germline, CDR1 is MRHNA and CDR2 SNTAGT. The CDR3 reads CASGRQVSDTEAFF. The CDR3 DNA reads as TGTGCCAGCGGACGACAGGTATCGGACACTGAAGCTTTCTTT.

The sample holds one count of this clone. The CDR3 DNA is TGTGCCATCAGTGAAACGGCTAGCGGGAGCACAGATACGCAGTATTTT. It encodes CAISETASGSTDTQYF. The rearrangement joins TRBV10-3 to TRBJ2-3, with TRBD2 matching 8 bases. Germline V lookup: CDR1 ENHRY, CDR2 SYGVKD. Trimming removed 3 bases from V and 0 bases from J; junction bases left unmatched: 5. CDR3 length equals 16 residues.

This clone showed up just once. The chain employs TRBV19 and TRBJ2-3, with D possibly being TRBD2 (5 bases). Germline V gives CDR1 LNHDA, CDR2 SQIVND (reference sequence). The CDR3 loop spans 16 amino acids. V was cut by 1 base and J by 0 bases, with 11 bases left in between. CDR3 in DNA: TGTGCCAGTAGTATAGGAAGCGGATCTAGCACAGATACGCAGTATTTT. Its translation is CASSIGSGSSTDTQYF. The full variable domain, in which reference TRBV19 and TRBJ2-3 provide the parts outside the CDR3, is DGGITQSPKYLFRKEGQNVTLSCEQNLNHDAMYWYRQDPGQGLRLIYYSQIVNDFQKGDIAEGYSVSREKKESFPLTVTSAQKNPTAFYLCASSIGSGSSTDTQYFGPGTRLTVL.

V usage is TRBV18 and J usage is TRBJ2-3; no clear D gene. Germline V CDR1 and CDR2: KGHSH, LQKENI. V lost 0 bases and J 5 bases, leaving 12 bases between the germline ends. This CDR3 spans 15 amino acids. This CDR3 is CASSPPAVVQDTQYF. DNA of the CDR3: TGTGCCAGCTCACCACCGGCTGTTGTGCAAGATACGCAGTATTTT.

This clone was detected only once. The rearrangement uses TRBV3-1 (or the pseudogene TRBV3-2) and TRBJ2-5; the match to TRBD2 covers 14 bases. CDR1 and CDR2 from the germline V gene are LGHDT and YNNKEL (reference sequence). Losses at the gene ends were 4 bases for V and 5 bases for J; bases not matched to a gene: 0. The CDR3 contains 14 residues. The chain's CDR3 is CASSRTSGGETQYF. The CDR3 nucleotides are TGTGCCAGCAGCCGGACTAGCGGGGGGGAGACCCAGTACTTC.

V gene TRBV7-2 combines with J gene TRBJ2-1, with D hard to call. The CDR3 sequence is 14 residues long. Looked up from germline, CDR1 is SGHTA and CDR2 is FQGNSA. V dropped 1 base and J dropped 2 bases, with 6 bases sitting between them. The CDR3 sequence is CASSLDSAYNEQFF. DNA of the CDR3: TGTGCCAGCAGCTTAGACTCCGCCTACAATGAGCAGTTCTTC.

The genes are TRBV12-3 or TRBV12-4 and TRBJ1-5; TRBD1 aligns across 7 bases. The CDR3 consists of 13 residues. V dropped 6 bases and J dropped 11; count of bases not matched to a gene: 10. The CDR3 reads CASSMTGMTSQHF. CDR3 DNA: TGTGCCAGCAGCATGACAGGGATGACGTCCCAGCATTTT.

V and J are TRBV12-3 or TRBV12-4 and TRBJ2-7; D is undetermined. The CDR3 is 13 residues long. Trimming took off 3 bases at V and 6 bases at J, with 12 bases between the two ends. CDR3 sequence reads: CASSFDHSSEQYF. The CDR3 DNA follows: TGTGCCAGCAGTTTTGACCACTCGTCCGAGCAGTACTTC.

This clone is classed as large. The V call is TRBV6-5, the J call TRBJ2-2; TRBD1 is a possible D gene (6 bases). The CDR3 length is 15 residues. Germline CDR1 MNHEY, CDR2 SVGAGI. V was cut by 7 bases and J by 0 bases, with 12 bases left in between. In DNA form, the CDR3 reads TGTGCCAGCATTACCGGGACAACGAACACCGGGGAGCTGTTTTTT. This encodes CASITGTTNTGELFF.

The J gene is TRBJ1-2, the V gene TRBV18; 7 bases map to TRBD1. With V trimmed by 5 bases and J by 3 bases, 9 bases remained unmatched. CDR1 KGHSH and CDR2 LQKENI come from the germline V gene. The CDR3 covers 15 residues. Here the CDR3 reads CASSGPNDRDYGYTF. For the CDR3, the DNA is TGTGCCAGCTCAGGACCGAACGACAGGGACTATGGCTACACCTTC.

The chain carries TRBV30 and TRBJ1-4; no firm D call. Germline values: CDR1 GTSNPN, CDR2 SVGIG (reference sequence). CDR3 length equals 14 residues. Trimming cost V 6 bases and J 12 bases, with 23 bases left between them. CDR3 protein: CACSGRVLAGQLFF. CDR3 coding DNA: TGTGCCTGCTCCGGGAGAGTCCTAGCCGGGCAACTGTTTTTT.

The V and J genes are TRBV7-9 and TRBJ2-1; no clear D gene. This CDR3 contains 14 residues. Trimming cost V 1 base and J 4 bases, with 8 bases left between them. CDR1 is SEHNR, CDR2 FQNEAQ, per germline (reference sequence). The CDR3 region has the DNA TGTGCCAGCAGCTTAGAACTCCAATACAATGAGCAGTTCTTC. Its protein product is CASSLELQYNEQFF.

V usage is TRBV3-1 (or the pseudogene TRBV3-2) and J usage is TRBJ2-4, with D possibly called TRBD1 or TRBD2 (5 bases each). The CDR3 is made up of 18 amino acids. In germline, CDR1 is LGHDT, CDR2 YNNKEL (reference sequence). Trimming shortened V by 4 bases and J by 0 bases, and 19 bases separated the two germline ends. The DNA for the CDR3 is TGTGCCAGCAGCCCAGTTGTCCGAGGGGAACTAGCCAAAAACATTCAGTACTTC. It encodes CASSPVVRGELAKNIQYF.

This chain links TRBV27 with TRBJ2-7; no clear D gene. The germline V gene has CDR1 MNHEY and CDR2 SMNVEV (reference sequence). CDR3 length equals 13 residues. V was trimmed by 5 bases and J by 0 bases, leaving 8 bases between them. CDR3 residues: CASSHRASYEQYF. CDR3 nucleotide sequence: TGTGCCAGCAGTCATCGGGCCTCCTACGAGCAGTACTTC.

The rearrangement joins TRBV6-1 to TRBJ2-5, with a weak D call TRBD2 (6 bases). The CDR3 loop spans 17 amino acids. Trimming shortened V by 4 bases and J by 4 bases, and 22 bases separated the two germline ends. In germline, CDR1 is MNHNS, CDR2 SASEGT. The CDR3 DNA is TGTGCCAGCAGTGGACCCAAACAAAATCTGCGGGGAGAGACCCAGTACTTC. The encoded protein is CASSGPKQNLRGETQYF.

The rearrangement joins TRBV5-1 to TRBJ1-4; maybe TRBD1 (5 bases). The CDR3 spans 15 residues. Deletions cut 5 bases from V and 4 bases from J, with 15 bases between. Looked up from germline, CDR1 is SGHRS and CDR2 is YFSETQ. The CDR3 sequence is CASSPLAGINEKLFF. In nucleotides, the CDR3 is TGCGCCAGCAGTCCCTTGGCAGGGATTAATGAAAAACTGTTTTTT.

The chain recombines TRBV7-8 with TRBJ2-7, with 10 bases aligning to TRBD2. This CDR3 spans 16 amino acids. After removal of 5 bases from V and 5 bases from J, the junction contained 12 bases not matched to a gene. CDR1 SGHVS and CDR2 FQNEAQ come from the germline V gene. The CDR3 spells CASSPRRAGGRNEQYF. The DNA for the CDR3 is TGTGCCAGCAGCCCAAGAAGAGCGGGGGGGCGCAACGAGCAGTACTTC. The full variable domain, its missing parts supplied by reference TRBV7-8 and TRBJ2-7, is GAGVSQSPRYKVAKRGQDVALRCDPISGHVSLFWYQQALGQGPEFLTYFQNEAQLDKSGLPSDRFFAERPEGSVSTLKIQRTQQEDSAVYLCASSPRRAGGRNEQYFGPGTRLTVT.

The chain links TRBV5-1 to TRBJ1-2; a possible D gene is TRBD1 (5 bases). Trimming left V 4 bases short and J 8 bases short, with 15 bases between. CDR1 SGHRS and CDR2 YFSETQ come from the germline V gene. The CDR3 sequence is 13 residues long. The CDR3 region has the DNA TGCGCCAGCAGCCAAGTCGGGGGTATGGGCTACACCTTC. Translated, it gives CASSQVGGMGYTF.

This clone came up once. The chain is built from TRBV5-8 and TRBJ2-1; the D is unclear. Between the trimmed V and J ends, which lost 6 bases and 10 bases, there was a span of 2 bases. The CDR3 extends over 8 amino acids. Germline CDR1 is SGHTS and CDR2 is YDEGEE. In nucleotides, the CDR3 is TGTGCCAGCAAGGAGCAGTTCTTC. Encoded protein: CASKEQFF.

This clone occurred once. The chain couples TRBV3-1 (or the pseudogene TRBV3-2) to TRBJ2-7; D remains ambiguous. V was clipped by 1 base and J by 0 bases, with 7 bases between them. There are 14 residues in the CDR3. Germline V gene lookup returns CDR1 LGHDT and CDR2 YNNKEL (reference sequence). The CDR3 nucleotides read TGTGCCAGCAGCCAAGTTATAACCTCCTACGAGCAGTACTTC. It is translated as CASSQVITSYEQYF.

The CDR3 DNA reads as TGTGCCAGCATACGGACAGGGGCCTATGGCTACACCTTC. Translating it yields CASIRTGAYGYTF. The chain employs TRBV28 and TRBJ1-2, with TRBD1 matching 9 bases. J was trimmed by 4 bases and V by 7 bases; bases with no gene match: 4. There are 13 residues in the CDR3. Germline V gives CDR1 MDHEN, CDR2 SYDVKM.

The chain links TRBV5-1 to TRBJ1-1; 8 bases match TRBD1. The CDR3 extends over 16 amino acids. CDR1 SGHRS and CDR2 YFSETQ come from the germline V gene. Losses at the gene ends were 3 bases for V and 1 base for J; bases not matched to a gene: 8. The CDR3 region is CASSSLQGVRNTEAFF. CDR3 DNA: TGCGCCAGCAGCTCTCTACAGGGGGTGAGGAACACTGAAGCTTTCTTT.

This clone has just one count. The CDR3 DNA sequence: TGTGCCCCACATGAACGGGGCACCATCGCCTACGAGCAGTACTTC. Residues: CAPHERGTIAYEQYF. The chain links TRBV24-1 to TRBJ2-7; D may correspond to TRBD1 or TRBD2 (5 bases each). Trimming removed 12 bases at V and 2 bases at J, with 22 bases between. Looked up from germline, CDR1 is KGHDR and CDR2 is SFDVKD. There are 15 residues in the CDR3.

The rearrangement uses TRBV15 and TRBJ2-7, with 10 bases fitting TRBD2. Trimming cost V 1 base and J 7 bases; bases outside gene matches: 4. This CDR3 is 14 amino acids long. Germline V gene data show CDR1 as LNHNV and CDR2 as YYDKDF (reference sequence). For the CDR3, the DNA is TGTGCCACCAGCAGAGCGGAGCGGGAGGGAGAGCAGTACTTC. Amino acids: CATSRAEREGEQYF.

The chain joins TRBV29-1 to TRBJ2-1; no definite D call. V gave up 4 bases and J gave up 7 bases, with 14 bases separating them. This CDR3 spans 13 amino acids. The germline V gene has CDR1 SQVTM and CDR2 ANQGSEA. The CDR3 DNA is TGCAGCGTTGTTCAAGCCGGAGCAAATGAGCAGTTCTTC. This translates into CSVVQAGANEQFF.

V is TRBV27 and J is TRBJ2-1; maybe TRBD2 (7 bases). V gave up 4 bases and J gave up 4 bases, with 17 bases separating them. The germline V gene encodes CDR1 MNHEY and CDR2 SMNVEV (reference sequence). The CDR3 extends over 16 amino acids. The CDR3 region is CASSWSAGHGYNEQFF. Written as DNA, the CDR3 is TGTGCCAGCAGTTGGTCAGCGGGACACGGGTACAATGAGCAGTTCTTC.

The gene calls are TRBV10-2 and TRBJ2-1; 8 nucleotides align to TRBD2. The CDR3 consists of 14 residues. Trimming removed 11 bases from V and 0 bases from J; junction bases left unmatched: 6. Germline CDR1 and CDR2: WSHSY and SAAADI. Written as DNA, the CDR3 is TGCGCCGCCATAGCGGGGAGCTCCTACAATGAGCAGTTCTTC. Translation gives CAAIAGSSYNEQFF.

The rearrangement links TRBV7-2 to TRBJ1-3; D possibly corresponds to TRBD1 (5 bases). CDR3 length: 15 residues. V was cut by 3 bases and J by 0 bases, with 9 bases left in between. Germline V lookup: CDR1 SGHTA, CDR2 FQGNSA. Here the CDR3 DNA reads TGTGCCAGCAGCTTCACAGGAGCCTCTGGAAACACCATATATTTT. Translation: CASSFTGASGNTIYF.